This T cell receptor (beta chain) was captured by sequencing in a study of cytomegalovirus exposure and HLA in healthy donors. Study outcomes and limitations: Some V segments, including TRBV6-2 and TRBV6-3, were excluded as indistinguishable.

This clone was observed a few times. What it binds is unknown. The CDR3 sequence is 13 residues long. Germline V gene sequence: CDR1 SEHNR, CDR2 FQNEAQ (reference sequence). V lost 5 bases and J 5 bases, leaving 9 bases between the germline ends. It was with 60 Vbeta and 13 Jbeta primers that the PCR ran. Data came from immunoSEQ multiplex PCR; TCRdb stores just in-frame clones and leaves some out. The repertoire consists of roughly 100,000 clones, with 65% to 80% occurring once and the leading ten covering approximately 16%. The TCR was taken from a woman aged 45-59 years in good health and CMV-seropositive. This sequence joins TRBV7-9 and TRBJ2-2; possibly TRBD2 for D (5 bases). What was sequenced was PBMCs. As DNA, the CDR3 is TGTGCCAGCAGCGACGGAGGAACCGGGGAGCTGTTTTTT. This encodes CASSDGGTGELFF.